The present T cell receptor (beta chain) was sequenced within a study of metastatic and nonmetastatic thyroid tumors. Among the patients, none had received any treatment before thyroid surgery. TCRdb reassembled clones from the PCR reads with MiXCR. The sample has more than 10,000 clones; around 30% are singletons. This clone was seen many times. This CDR3 contains 17 residues. Deletions cut 4 bases from V and 2 bases from J, with 21 bases between. The germline CDR1 and CDR2 sequences are KGHSH and LQKENI. This TCR came from a female donor with papillary thyroid cancer or a benign thyroid nodule (not recorded which). Some clones in this sample may be carry-over from other donors' samples. Sample: tumor tissue. The V and J genes are TRBV18 and TRBJ2-7; D may be TRBD1 (5 bases). CDR3 nucleotide sequence: TGTGCCAGCTCACAAAAAAAACCAAAAGGACATACCTACGAGCAGTACTTC. Residues: CASSQKKPKGHTYEQYF.